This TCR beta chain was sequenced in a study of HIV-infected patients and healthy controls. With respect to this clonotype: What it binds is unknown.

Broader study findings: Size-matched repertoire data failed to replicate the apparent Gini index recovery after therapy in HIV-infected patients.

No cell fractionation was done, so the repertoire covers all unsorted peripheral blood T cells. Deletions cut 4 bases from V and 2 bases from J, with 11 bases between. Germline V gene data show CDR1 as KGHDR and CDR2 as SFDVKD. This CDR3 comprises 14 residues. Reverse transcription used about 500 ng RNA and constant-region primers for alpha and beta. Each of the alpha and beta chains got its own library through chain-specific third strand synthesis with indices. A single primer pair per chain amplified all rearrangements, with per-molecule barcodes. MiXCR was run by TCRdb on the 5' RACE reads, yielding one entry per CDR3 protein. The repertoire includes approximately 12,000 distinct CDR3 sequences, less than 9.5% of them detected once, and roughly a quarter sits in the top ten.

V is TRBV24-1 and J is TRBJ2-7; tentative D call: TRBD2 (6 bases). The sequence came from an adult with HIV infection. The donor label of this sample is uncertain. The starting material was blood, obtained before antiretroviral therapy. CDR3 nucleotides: TGTGCCACCAGTGACGGAGGGGAACCCTACGAGCAGTACTTC. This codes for CATSDGGEPYEQYF.